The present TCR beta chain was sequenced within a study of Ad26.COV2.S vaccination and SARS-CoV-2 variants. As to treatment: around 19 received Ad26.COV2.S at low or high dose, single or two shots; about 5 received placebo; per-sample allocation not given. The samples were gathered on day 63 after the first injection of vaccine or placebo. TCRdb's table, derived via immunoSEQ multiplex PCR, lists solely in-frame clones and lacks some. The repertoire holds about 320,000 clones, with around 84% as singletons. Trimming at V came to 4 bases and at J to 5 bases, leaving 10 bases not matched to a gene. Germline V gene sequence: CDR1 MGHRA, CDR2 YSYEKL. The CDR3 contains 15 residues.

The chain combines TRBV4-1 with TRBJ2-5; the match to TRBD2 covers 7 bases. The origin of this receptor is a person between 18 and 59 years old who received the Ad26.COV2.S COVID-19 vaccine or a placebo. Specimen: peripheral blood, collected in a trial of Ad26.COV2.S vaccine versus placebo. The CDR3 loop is CASSPRLAFGETQYF. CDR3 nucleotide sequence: TGCGCCAGCAGCCCCCGACTAGCCTTCGGCGAGACCCAGTACTTC.